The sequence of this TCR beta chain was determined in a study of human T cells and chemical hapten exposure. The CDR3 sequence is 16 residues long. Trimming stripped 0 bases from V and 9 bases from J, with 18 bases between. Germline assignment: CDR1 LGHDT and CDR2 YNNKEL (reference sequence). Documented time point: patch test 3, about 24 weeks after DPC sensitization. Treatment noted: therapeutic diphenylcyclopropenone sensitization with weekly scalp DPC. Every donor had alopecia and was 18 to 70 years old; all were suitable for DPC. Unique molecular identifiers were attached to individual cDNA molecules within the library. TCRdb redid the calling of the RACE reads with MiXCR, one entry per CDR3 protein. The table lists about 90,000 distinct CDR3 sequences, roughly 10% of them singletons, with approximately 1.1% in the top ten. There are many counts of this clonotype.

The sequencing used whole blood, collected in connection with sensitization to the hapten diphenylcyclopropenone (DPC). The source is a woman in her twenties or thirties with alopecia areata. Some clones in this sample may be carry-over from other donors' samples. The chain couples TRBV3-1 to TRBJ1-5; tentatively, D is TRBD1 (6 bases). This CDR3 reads CASSQDGGLRKRPQHF. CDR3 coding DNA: TGTGCCAGCAGCCAAGATGGGGGGCTACGCAAGAGGCCCCAGCATTTT.